This T cell receptor (beta chain) was captured in a study of blood T cell repertoires in COVID-19. Background on the study: T cells, B-cell-depleted T cells, or PBMCs supplied cDNA or gDNA.

Germline CDR1 and CDR2: KGHDR and SFDVKD. The V gene end was trimmed by 4 bases and the J gene end by 8 bases; junction bases not matched to a gene: 9. The CDR3 is made up of 14 amino acids. Original processing notes: Estimation of nucleated cell counts relied on the amplification of reference gene primers. Only in-frame clones appear in the TCRdb table, and some are missing; sequencing was by immunoSEQ multiplex PCR. V and J calls and clone size come straight from that table; D and trimming were deduced from the DNA. This table holds approximately 85,000 clones, more than 80% found once. The V call is TRBV24-1, the J call TRBJ1-2, with TRBD1 matching 7 bases. The sample was peripheral blood. This sequence was found in a human donor in a cohort sampled during active COVID-19. CDR3 sequence: CATSDTTGARGYTF. Written as DNA, the CDR3 is TGTGCCACCAGTGACACTACAGGGGCTCGCGGCTACACCTTC.